The subject of this entry is one TCR beta chain. The antigen it binds to is not known. Qualities for individual bases were not recorded, and no much larger clone is one base off. Libraries were constructed by 5' RACE. Sequenced using an Illumina HiSeq 2500. A second PCR of roughly 6 to 11 cycles was run with a J-beta primer mix and a sample-barcoded 5' primer. Each TCR beta cDNA molecule received a unique molecular identifier from a template-switch 5' adaptor carrying 12 random nucleotides. At least 3 million CDR3-containing paired-end reads were obtained from each sample. The Mint cDNA synthesis kit, primed by a TRBC-specific oligonucleotide, was used to synthesize first-strand cDNA from all RNA. Following uracil-DNA glycosylase treatment, all cDNA underwent a first 18-cycle PCR with the universal primers M1SS and BC2_uni_R. In the original analysis: For normalization, 1 million high-quality reads were randomly selected from each sample, with every read carrying a distinct molecular identifier. Reads with shared molecular identifiers were discarded instead of being binned into consensus sequences. MiTCR, with a Q25 quality threshold and the strictest error-elimination algorithm, was used for CDR3 identification, clonotype clustering and error correction. A nonparametric unseen species model using Euler transformation provided a lower-bound estimate of total TCR beta diversity. Clones were called with MiXCR by TCRdb after fastp trimmed the public reads at Q25, and only in-frame beta chains were retained. A single entry per CDR3 protein holds the most common genes and DNA from its merged rows. These V and J calls rely on TCRdb rather than the paper's analysis. Here the sample has 1.5 million to 2 million distinct CDR3 sequences; under 30% occur a single time. 6.5% to 8.5% of the sample is in the top ten clones.

From its cysteine to its phenylalanine, the CDR3 spans 15 amino acids. The CDR3 DNA has 45 bases and is translated from base 1. CDR1 and CDR2, looked up from the germline V gene, are SGHTA and FQGNSA. Trimming takes 2 bases off V and 6 bases off J; junction bases not matched to a gene: 9. The roughly 39 donors, aged about 6 to 95 years, were systemically healthy Caucasian individuals from Russia. About 9.1 milliliters of peripheral blood were collected from each donor into EDTA-treated Vacutainer tubes. PBMCs were isolated by Ficoll-Paque density-gradient centrifugation, with at least 6.5 million obtained per sample. Trizol reagent was used to extract total RNA from the PBMCs, yielding at least 6 micrograms per sample. For every donor, an aliquot of PBMCs went through flow cytometry to measure the percentages of naive CD45RAhigh/CD27high T cells. The record originates from a study of blood T cells in healthy people across ages (dated by TCRdb to between 2015 and 2017). Some background on the complete study: In model experiments, template switching captured about one uniquely barcoded TCR beta cDNA molecule for every two T cells. The study measured age-related changes in TCR beta repertoire diversity using deep sequencing normalized with unique cDNA molecular identifiers. To avoid experimental bias, donors of different ages were spread randomly across the sequencing lanes. Two additional independent replicas of 1 million unique cDNA reads from the same blood draw were analyzed for two donors (one aged 18 to 30 and one aged 80 or older). The donors were divided into four age groups: young (average approximately 17 years), middle-aged (under 40), aged (approximately 62) and long-lived (nearly 85). Overall study outcomes, separate from this receptor: Total diversity estimates from one million sequenced T cells were considered lower bounds and underestimates. Because donor CMV infection status was unknown, age-related changes in expanded clonotypes were potentially confounded. Compared with the aged group, the long-lived group had more naive CD4+ T cells, fewer expanded clones and increased TCR diversity, suggesting age selection. Since profiling was done on bulk unsorted PBMCs, naive and antigen-experienced compartments could not be conclusively compared. Observed TCR beta diversity correlated strongly with the percentage of naive T cells measured by flow cytometry. Observed TCR beta diversity per million T cells fell roughly linearly with age, and a significant reduction was already apparent by age around 40.

This TCR was sampled from a woman aged 25 to 39 in good health. What was sequenced was blood. Rearrangement joined TRBV7-2 to TRBJ1-2; TRBD1 lines up with 7 middle nucleotides. The sequence in DNA is TGTGCCAGCAGCTTAAATTACGACAGGGTCCATGGCTACACCTTC. Translated, this gives CASSLNYDRVHGYTF.